These 26 T cell receptor beta chains share one sample of origin, sequenced in a study of PD-L1 blockade in urothelial cancer. Produced via immunoSEQ multiplex PCR; TCRdb's table is partial and in-frame only. The data hold fewer than 2,500 clones, with about 35% observed a single time. Sequenced material: tumor tissue, taken before atezolizumab (anti-PD-L1) treatment. The source of these receptors is a man in his 60s with urothelial cancer.

The chain joins TRBV28 to TRBJ1-2, with TRBD1 as a possible D gene (6 bases). The germline V gene encodes CDR1 MDHEN and CDR2 SYDVKM. V lost 6 bases, J lost 4 bases, and 15 bases lay in between. There are 14 residues in the CDR3. DNA for the CDR3: TGTGCCAGCAGGCGGTCGGACAGATCCTATGGCTACACCTTC. Amino acid sequence: CASRRSDRSYGYTF.

V usage is TRBV29-1 and J usage is TRBJ1-5; the D is unclear. CDR1 is SQVTM and CDR2 is ANQGSEA in the germline V gene. CDR3 size: 12 residues. V was clipped by 6 bases and J by 1 base, with 7 bases between them. This chain's CDR3 is CSVGWSNQPQHF. The CDR3 DNA is TGCAGCGTGGGCTGGAGCAATCAGCCCCAGCATTTT.

The chain employs TRBV6-4 and TRBJ2-7, with D possibly TRBD1 on 6 matching bases. Trimming took off 7 bases at V and 5 bases at J, with 21 bases between the two ends. The germline V gene has CDR1 MRHNA and CDR2 SNTAGT. This CDR3 comprises 15 residues. Here the CDR3 DNA reads TGTGCCAGCAACGATATTCTCACCGGGACACACGAGCAGTACTTC. Protein: CASNDILTGTHEQYF.

This clone is medium-sized by share. This chain links TRBV11-3 with TRBJ2-7; TRBD2 matches 13 bases. The CDR3 has 15 amino acids. Per the germline V gene, CDR1 is SGHNT and CDR2 is YENEEA. The ends lost 3 bases at V and 3 bases at J; junction bases unmatched: 2. CDR3 coding DNA: TGTGCCAGCAGCTTGGGGACTAGCGGGATCTACGAGCAGTACTTC. This translates into CASSLGTSGIYEQYF.

The rearrangement links TRBV6-8 to TRBJ1-5; D might be TRBD1 (5 bases). Germline V CDR1 and CDR2: MNHGY, SAAAGT. V was clipped by 6 bases and J by 1 base, with 7 bases between them. This CDR3 has 13 residues. The CDR3 spells CASRQGSNQPQHF. Here the CDR3 DNA reads TGTGCCAGCAGGCAGGGAAGCAATCAGCCCCAGCATTTT.

This clone has just a few counts. The chain couples TRBV10-2 to TRBJ1-2; tentatively, D is TRBD1 (6 bases). The CDR3 spans 13 residues. The germline gives CDR1 WSHSY, CDR2 SAAADI. CDR3 sequence reads: CVPSGGHLYGYTF. For the CDR3, the DNA is TGCGTCCCCTCCGGGGGGCACCTCTATGGCTACACCTTC.

The chain carries TRBV11-3 and TRBJ1-1; D is unclear. V was trimmed by 5 bases and J by 4 bases, leaving 14 bases between them. Germline V CDR1 and CDR2: SGHNT, YENEEA. The CDR3 consists of 14 residues. CDR3 nucleotide sequence: TGTGCCAGCAGCCGGCCAGGAATGGGCACTGAAGCTTTCTTT. Protein: CASSRPGMGTEAFF.

By frequency in the sample, this clone is medium-sized (0.01 to 0.1%). The V and J genes are TRBV7-8 and TRBJ1-1; the D gene is possibly TRBD1 (5 bases). There are 13 residues in the CDR3. Germline V gene data show CDR1 as SGHVS and CDR2 as FQNEAQ. The V end was cut by 0 bases, the J end by 8 bases, with 10 bases between. CDR3 DNA sequence: TGTGCCAGCAGCTTAGCAGGGGCCGCGGAAGCTTTCTTT. It encodes CASSLAGAAEAFF. The variable domain in full, completed from reference TRBV7-8 and TRBJ1-1, reads GAGVSQSPRYKVAKRGQDVALRCDPISGHVSLFWYQQALGQGPEFLTYFQNEAQLDKSGLPSDRFFAERPEGSVSTLKIQRTQQEDSAVYLCASSLAGAAEAFFGQGTRLTVV.

This clone was found a few times. The chain couples TRBV11-3 to TRBJ2-7; 7 bases match TRBD1. This CDR3 is built from 14 residues. V lost 4 bases, J lost 2 bases, and 5 bases stayed unmatched. Germline values: CDR1 SGHNT, CDR2 YENEEA. CDR3 protein: CASSYRGTAYEQYF. The CDR3 nucleotides read TGTGCCAGCAGCTACAGGGGTACGGCCTACGAGCAGTACTTC.

This clone has only a few counts. The chain combines TRBV6-8 with TRBJ2-5; 10 positions match TRBD2. V was clipped by 7 bases and J by 3 bases; unmatched bases: 8. This CDR3 region has 15 residues. From germline, CDR1 is MNHGY and CDR2 SAAAGT. CDR3 in amino acids: CASNHPGLAEETQYF. The CDR3 DNA reads TGTGCCAGCAATCATCCAGGACTAGCGGAAGAGACCCAGTACTTC.

In this sample, this clone turned up a few times. The chain combines TRBV2 with TRBJ2-5, with 8 bases fitting TRBD2. The CDR3 has 14 residues. In germline, CDR1 is SNHLY, CDR2 FYNNEI. V lost 3 bases, J lost 4 bases, and 4 bases stayed unmatched. CDR3 sequence (DNA): TGTGCCAGCAGTGAGGGGCGGGGGGCAGAGACCCAGTACTTC. This encodes CASSEGRGAETQYF. Full variable domain (outside the CDR3, taken from reference TRBV2 and TRBJ2-5): EPEVTQTPSHQVTQMGQEVILRCVPISNHLYFYWYRQILGQKVEFLVSFYNNEISEKSEIFDDQFSVERPDGSNFTLKIRSTKLEDSAMYFCASSEGRGAETQYFGPGTRLLVL.

The CDR3 protein is CASSPDADTQYF. CDR3 sequence (DNA): TGTGCCAGCTCCCCCGACGCAGATACGCAGTATTTT. This chain joins TRBV18 and TRBJ2-3; D is unresolved. Between the trimmed V and J ends, which lost 6 bases and 4 bases, there was a span of 8 bases. The germline V gene has CDR1 KGHSH and CDR2 LQKENI. The CDR3 has 12 residues.

The chain is built from TRBV18 and TRBJ1-3; TRBD1 aligns across 8 bases. This CDR3 is built from 15 residues. With V trimmed by 8 bases and J by 4 bases, 10 bases remained unmatched. Germline V lookup: CDR1 KGHSH, CDR2 LQKENI. The CDR3 loop is CASRDQGASGNTIYF. CDR3 DNA sequence: TGTGCCAGCCGGGACCAGGGGGCGTCAGGAAACACCATATATTTT. The entire variable domain, with the rest obtained from reference TRBV18 and TRBJ1-3, is as follows: NAGVMQNPRHLVRRRGQEARLRCSPMKGHSHVYWYRQLPEEGLKFMVYLQKENIIDESGMPKERFSAEFPKEGPSILRIQQVVRGDSAAYFCASRDQGASGNTIYFGEGSWLTVV.

The chain carries TRBV10-2 and TRBJ2-2; D gene ambiguous. Trimming shortened V by 6 bases and J by 1 base, and 3 bases separated the two germline ends. The CDR3 covers 12 residues. Germline CDR1 and CDR2: WSHSY and SAAADI. The CDR3 is CASRENTGELFF. The CDR3 bases are TGCGCCAGCAGGGAGAACACCGGGGAGCTGTTTTTT.

The gene calls are TRBV19 and TRBJ1-1; D gene unclear. The V gene lost 5 bases and the J gene lost 5 bases, with 12 bases spanning the gap. The CDR3 extends over 13 amino acids. CDR1 and CDR2 (germline): LNHDA, SQIVND (reference sequence). The CDR3 reads CASSWGAATEAFF. Written as DNA, the CDR3 is TGTGCCAGTAGTTGGGGAGCGGCAACTGAAGCTTTCTTT.

This chain uses TRBV18 with TRBJ2-6, with 7 bases lining up with TRBD1. V was clipped by 1 base and J by 0 bases; unmatched bases: 6. Germline CDR1 is KGHSH and CDR2 is LQKENI. The CDR3 totals 18 residues. Here the CDR3 reads CASSPQQGLSSGANVLTF. CDR3 bases: TGTGCCAGCTCACCACAACAGGGGCTCAGCTCTGGGGCCAACGTCCTGACTTTC.

Only a few counts were recorded for this clone. CDR3 region: CASSKNRGMAFF. CDR3 bases: TGTGCCAGCAGTAAAAACAGGGGGATGGCTTTCTTT. The chain couples TRBV6-8 to TRBJ1-1; 8 bases agree with TRBD1. V gave up 5 bases and J gave up 11 bases; unmatched junction bases: 7. CDR1 and CDR2 from the germline V gene are MNHGY and SAAAGT. CDR3 size: 12 residues.

This sequence joins TRBV18 and TRBJ1-1, with D possibly TRBD1 on 6 matching bases. The length of the CDR3 is 16 residues. V lost 6 bases and J lost 6, with 23 bases in between. Looked up from germline, CDR1 is KGHSH and CDR2 is LQKENI. CDR3 residues: CASSFLRAGDDPEAFF. The CDR3 DNA reads TGTGCCAGCTCTTTTCTCCGGGCAGGGGATGACCCTGAAGCTTTCTTT.

Judged by abundance, this clone is medium-sized. This CDR3 is CASSRGQGEEDGYTF. The CDR3 DNA sequence: TGTGCCAGCAGCAGAGGACAGGGAGAAGAGGATGGCTACACCTTC. The V and J genes are TRBV9 and TRBJ1-2, with 8 bases aligning to TRBD1. CDR1 and CDR2 from the germline V gene are SGDLS and YYNGEE. V lost 4 bases, J lost 6 bases, and 11 bases stayed unmatched. The CDR3 totals 15 residues. Full variable domain (missing parts from reference TRBV9 and TRBJ1-2): DSGVTQTPKHLITATGQRVTLRCSPRSGDLSVYWYQQSLDQGLQFLIQYYNGEERAKGNILERFSAQQFPDLHSELNLSSLELGDSALYFCASSRGQGEEDGYTFGSGTRLTVV.

This clone qualifies as medium-sized. This sequence joins TRBV11-3 and TRBJ2-6; 13 bases agree with TRBD2. Unmatched junction bases numbered 8, after V lost 6 bases and J lost 0 bases. Germline V CDR1 and CDR2: SGHNT, YENEEA. CDR3 size: 19 residues. CDR3 region: CASSKGLAGVGSGANVLTF. The DNA for the CDR3 is TGTGCCAGCAGTAAAGGACTAGCGGGAGTAGGCTCTGGGGCCAACGTCCTGACTTTC.

By its share, this clone is medium-sized. V usage is TRBV11-3 and J usage is TRBJ1-2; D is ambiguous. The CDR3 length is 15 residues. Germline values: CDR1 SGHNT, CDR2 YENEEA. Trimming left V 0 bases short and J 0 bases short, with 8 bases between. The CDR3 coding sequence is TGTGCCAGCAGCTTAGATAAGGGCTCTAACTATGGCTACACCTTC. Translation: CASSLDKGSNYGYTF.

The sample holds a few counts of this clone. The V gene is TRBV15, the J gene TRBJ2-7, with D perhaps TRBD2 (6 bases). V dropped 0 bases and J dropped 5 bases, with 17 bases sitting between them. CDR3 length equals 16 residues. Germline V CDR1 and CDR2: LNHNV, YYDKDF (reference sequence). In nucleotides, the CDR3 is TGTGCCACCAGCAGAGATTCCGGGAGAAGACAGAACGAGCAGTACTTC. The encoded protein is CATSRDSGRRQNEQYF. Using reference TRBV15 and TRBJ2-7 for the parts outside the CDR3, the full variable domain is DAMVIQNPRYQVTQFGKPVTLSCSQTLNHNVMYWYQQKSSQAPKLLFHYYDKDFNNEADTPDNFQSRRPNTSFCFLDIRSPGLGDTAMYLCATSRDSGRRQNEQYFGPGTRLTVT.

This clone has just one count. The chain is built from TRBV29-1 and TRBJ2-7; D gene unclear. The CDR3 loop spans 12 amino acids. CDR1 SQVTM and CDR2 ANQGSEA come from the germline V gene. With 6 bases removed from V and 0 bases from J, the gap between germline ends came to 9 bases. The CDR3 loop reads CSVTASSYEQYF. CDR3 DNA sequence: TGCAGCGTAACAGCGAGCTCCTACGAGCAGTACTTC.

This clone counts as medium-sized (0.01 to 0.1%). CDR3 in DNA: TGTGCCAGCGGGGGTCGGGGCGGGGGAGAGACCCAGTACTTC. Its translation: CASGGRGGGETQYF. The V and J genes are TRBV25-1 and TRBJ2-5; 7 bases line up with TRBD2. With 8 bases clipped from V and 4 bases from J, the junction kept 10 bases outside the gene matches. The CDR3 sequence is 14 residues long. CDR1 is MGHDK, CDR2 SYGVNS, per germline.

This sequence joins TRBV19 and TRBJ2-2; tentatively, D is TRBD1 (6 bases). The V gene lost 3 bases and the J gene lost 4 bases, with 12 bases spanning the gap. Germline V gene sequence: CDR1 LNHDA, CDR2 SQIVND (reference sequence). This CDR3 comprises 15 residues. The CDR3 DNA sequence: TGTGCCAGTAGTATCACGACAGGTTCCACCGGGGAGCTGTTTTTT. Translation: CASSITTGSTGELFF.

V and J are TRBV15 and TRBJ2-3; 13 nucleotides align to TRBD2. With V trimmed by 2 bases and J by 2 bases, 4 bases remained unmatched. The CDR3 has 17 residues. CDR1 LNHNV and CDR2 YYDKDF come from the germline V gene (reference sequence). DNA for the CDR3: TGTGCCACCAGCAGACTACTAGCGGGGGGGGTCACAGATACGCAGTATTTT. This gives the protein CATSRLLAGGVTDTQYF. The variable domain in full, completed from reference TRBV15 and TRBJ2-3, reads DAMVIQNPRYQVTQFGKPVTLSCSQTLNHNVMYWYQQKSSQAPKLLFHYYDKDFNNEADTPDNFQSRRPNTSFCFLDIRSPGLGDTAMYLCATSRLLAGGVTDTQYFGPGTRLTVL.